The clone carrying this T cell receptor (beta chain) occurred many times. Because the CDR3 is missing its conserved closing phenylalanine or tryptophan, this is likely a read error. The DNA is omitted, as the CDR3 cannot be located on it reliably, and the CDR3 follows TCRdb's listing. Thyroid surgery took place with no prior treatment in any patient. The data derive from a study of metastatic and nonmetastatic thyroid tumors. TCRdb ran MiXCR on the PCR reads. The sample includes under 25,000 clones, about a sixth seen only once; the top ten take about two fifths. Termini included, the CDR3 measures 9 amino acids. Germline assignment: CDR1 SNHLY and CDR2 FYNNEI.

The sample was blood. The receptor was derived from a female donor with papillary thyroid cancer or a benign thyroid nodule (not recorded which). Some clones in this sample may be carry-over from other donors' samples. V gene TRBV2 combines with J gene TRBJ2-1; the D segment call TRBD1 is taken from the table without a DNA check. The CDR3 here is CASNECIPV.